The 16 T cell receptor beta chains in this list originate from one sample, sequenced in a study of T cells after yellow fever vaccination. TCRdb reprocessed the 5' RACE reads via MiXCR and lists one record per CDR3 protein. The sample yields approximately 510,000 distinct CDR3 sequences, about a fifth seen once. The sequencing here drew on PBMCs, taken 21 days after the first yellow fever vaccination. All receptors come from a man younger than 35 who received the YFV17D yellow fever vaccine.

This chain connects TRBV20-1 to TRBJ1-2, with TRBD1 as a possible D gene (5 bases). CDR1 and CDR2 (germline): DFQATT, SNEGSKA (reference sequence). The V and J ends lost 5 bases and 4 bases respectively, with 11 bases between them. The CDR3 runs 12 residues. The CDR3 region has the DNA TGCAGTGCTTTAGGGCAGGGCTATGGCTACACCTTC. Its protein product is CSALGQGYGYTF.

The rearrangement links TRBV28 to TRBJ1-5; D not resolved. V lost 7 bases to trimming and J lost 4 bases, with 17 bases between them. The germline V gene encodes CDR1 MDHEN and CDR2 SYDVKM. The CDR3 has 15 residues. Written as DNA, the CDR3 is TGTGCCAGCAACCCGGGCCAGACGGCGAATCAGCCCCAGCATTTT. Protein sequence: CASNPGQTANQPQHF.

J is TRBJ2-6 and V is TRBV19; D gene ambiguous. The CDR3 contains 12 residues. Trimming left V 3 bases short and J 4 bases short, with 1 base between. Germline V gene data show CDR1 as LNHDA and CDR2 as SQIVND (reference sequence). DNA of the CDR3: TGTGCCAGTAGTATGGGGGCCAACGTCCTGACTTTC. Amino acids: CASSMGANVLTF.

CDR3 coding DNA: TGCGCCAGCAGCCACCAGGGGCAGCCCCAGCATTTT. Protein: CASSHQGQPQHF. The chain links TRBV4-1 to TRBJ1-5; D is perhaps TRBD1 (6 bases). Germline CDR1 MGHRA, CDR2 YSYEKL. V lost 3 bases, J lost 7 bases, and 7 bases lay in between. This CDR3 region has 12 residues.

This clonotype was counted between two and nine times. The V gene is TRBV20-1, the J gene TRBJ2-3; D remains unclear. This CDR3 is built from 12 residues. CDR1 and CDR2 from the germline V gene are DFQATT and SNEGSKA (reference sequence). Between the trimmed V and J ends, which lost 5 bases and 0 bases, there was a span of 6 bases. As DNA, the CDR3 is TGCAGTGCTCAGAAAAGCACAGATACGCAGTATTTT. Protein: CSAQKSTDTQYF.

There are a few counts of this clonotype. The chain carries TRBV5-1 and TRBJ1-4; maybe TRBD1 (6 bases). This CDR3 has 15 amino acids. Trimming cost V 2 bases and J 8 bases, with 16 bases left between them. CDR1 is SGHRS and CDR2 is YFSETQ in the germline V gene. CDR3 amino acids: CASSFRTGISEKLFF. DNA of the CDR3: TGCGCCAGCAGCTTTCGTACAGGGATAAGCGAAAAACTGTTTTTT.

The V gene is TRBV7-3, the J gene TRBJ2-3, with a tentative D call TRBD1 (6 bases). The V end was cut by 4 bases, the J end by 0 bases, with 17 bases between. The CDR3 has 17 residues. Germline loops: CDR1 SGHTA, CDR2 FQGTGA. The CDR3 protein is CASSSGSTGPSTDTQYF. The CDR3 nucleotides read TGTGCCAGCAGCTCTGGGAGCACAGGGCCTAGCACAGATACGCAGTATTTT.

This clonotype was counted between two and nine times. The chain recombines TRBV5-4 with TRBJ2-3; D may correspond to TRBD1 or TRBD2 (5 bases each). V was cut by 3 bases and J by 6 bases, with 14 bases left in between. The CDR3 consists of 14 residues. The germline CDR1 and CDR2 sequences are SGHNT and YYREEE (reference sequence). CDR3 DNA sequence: TGTGCCAGCAGCTCCCCGGGGCTCGGCGATACGCAGTATTTT. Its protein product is CASSSPGLGDTQYF.

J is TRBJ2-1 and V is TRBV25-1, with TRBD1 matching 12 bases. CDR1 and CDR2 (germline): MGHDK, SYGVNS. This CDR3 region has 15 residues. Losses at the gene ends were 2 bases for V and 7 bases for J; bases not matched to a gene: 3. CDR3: CASSEVGQGANEQFF. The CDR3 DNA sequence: TGTGCCAGCAGTGAAGTGGGACAGGGGGCGAATGAGCAGTTCTTC.

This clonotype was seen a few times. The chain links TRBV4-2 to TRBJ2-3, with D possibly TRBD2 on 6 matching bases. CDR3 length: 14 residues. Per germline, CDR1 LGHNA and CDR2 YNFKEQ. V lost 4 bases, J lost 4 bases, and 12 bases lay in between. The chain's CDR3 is CASSRRVAADTQYF. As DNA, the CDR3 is TGTGCCAGCAGCCGGAGGGTGGCGGCAGATACGCAGTATTTT.

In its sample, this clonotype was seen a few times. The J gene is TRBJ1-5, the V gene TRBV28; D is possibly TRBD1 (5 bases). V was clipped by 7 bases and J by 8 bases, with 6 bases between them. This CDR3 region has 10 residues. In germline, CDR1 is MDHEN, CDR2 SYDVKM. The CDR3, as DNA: TGTGCCAGCATAGGGGAGCCCCAGCATTTT. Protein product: CASIGEPQHF. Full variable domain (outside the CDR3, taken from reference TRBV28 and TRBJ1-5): DVKVTQSSRYLVKRTGEKVFLECVQDMDHENMFWYRQDPGLGLRLIYFSYDVKMKEKGDIPEGYSVSREKKERFSLILESASTNQTSMYLCASIGEPQHFGDGTRLSIL.

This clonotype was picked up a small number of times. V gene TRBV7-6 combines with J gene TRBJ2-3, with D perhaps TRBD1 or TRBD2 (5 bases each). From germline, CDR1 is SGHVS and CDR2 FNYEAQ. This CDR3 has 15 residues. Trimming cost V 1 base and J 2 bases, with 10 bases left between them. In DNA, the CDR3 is TGTGCCAGCAGCTTAGGGGACCGTCACACAGATACGCAGTATTTT. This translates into CASSLGDRHTDTQYF.

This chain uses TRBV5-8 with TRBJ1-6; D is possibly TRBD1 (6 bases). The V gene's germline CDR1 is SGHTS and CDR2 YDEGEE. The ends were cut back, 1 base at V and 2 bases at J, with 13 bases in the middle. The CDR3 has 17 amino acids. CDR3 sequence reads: CASSLLGHFTYNSPLHF. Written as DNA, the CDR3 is TGTGCCAGCAGCTTGTTGGGACACTTCACCTATAATTCACCCCTCCACTTT. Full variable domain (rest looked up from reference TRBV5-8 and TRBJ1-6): EAGVTQSPTHLIKTRGQQATLRCSPISGHTSVYWYQQALGLGLQFLLWYDEGEERNRGNFPPRFSGRQFPNYSSELNVNALELEDSALYLCASSLLGHFTYNSPLHFGNGTRLTVT.

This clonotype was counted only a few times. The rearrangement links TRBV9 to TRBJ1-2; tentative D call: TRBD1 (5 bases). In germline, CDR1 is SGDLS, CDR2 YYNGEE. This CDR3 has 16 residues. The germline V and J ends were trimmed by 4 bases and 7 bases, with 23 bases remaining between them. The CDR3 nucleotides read TGTGCCAGCAGCCCGAGAGGGGAGGAGGGGAGCTCTGGCTACACCTTC. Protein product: CASSPRGEEGSSGYTF.

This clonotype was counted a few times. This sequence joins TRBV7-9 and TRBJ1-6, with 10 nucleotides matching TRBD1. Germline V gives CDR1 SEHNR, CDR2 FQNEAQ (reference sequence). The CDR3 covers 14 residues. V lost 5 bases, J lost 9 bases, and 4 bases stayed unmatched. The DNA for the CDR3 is TGTGCCAGCAGCCCCGACAGGGGGCTTTCACCCCTCCACTTT. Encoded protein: CASSPDRGLSPLHF. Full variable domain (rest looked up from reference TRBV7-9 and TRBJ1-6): DTGVSQNPRHKITKRGQNVTFRCDPISEHNRLYWYRQTLGQGPEFLTYFQNEAQLEKSRLLSDRFSAERPKGSFSTLEIQRTEQGDSAMYLCASSPDRGLSPLHFGNGTRLTVT.

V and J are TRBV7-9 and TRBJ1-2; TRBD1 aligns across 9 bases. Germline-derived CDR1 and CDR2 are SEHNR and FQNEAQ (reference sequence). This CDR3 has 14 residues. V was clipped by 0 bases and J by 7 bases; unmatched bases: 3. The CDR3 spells CASSLADRGSGYTF. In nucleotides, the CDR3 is TGTGCCAGCAGCTTAGCGGACAGGGGTAGTGGCTACACCTTC.